This T cell receptor beta chain was sequenced in a study of OX40 agonist ivuxolimab in advanced cancers. The CDR3 is 14 amino acids. CDR1 MNHNS and CDR2 SASEGT come from the germline V gene. Profiled with immunoSEQ multiplex PCR; TCRdb holds only in-frame clones, not every one. Found here are tens of thousands of clones, 75% to 90% of them singletons; the top ten hold more than 15%. Notes on this clone: At one of its ends the junction is not consistent with the germline gene, which may arise from a read error.

The sequence derives from an adult with an advanced solid tumor such as melanoma, head and neck, liver or kidney cancer. Source: CD4+ or CD8+ T cells sorted from blood, taken in a trial of the OX40 agonist ivuxolimab. The V call is TRBV6-1, the J call TRBJ2-1; D is ambiguous. Written as DNA, the CDR3 is TGTGCCAGCAGTGAAGAGAGTCGAAGTCTGTTCAAGCTCTTC. It translates to CASSEESRSLFKLF.